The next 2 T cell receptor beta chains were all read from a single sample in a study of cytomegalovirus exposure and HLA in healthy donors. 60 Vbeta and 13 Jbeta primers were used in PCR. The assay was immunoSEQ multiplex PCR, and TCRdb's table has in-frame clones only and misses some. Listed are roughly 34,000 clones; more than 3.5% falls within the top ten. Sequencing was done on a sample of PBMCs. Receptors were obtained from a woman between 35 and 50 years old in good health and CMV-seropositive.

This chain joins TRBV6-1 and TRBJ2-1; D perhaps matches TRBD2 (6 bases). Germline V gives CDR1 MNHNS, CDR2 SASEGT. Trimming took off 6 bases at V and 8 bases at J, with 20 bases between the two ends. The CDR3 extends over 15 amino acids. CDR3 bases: TGTGCCAGCAGACTTATAGCGGAACCTTCGGATGAGCAGTTCTTC. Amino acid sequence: CASRLIAEPSDEQFF.

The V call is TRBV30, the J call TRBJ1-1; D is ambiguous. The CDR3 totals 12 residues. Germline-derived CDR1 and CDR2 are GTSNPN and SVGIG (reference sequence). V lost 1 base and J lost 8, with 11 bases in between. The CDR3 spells CAWSGSGLEAFF. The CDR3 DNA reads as TGTGCCTGGAGTGGGTCCGGGTTGGAAGCTTTCTTT.